A single sample is the source of the 10 T cell receptor beta chains below, sequenced in a study of tumor-infiltrating lymphocytes in localized non-small cell lung cancer. Libraries were prepared by immunoSEQ multiplex PCR; TCRdb keeps only in-frame clonotypes and omits some of them. The table includes 6,000 to 8,500 clones, 74% detected once. Material for sequencing was lung tumor tissue. These receptors originate from a human donor with non-small cell lung cancer.

CDR3 DNA: TGTGCCAGCAGTCCGACAGGGTGGTACGGGACCCAGTACTTC. This codes for CASSPTGWYGTQYF. V and J are TRBV27 and TRBJ2-5; 7 bases are a match to TRBD1. The trim removed 5 bases at V and 7 bases at J, leaving 10 bases unmatched. Germline values: CDR1 MNHEY, CDR2 SMNVEV (reference sequence). This CDR3 contains 14 residues.

This chain connects TRBV5-1 to TRBJ2-5; 12 nucleotides agree with TRBD2. With V trimmed by 4 bases and J by 5 bases, 15 bases remained unmatched. The CDR3 totals 18 residues. The germline gives CDR1 SGHRS, CDR2 YFSETQ. In nucleotides, the CDR3 is TGCGCCAGCAGCCGTGGGAAGGTGACTAGCGGGGGTCCCGAGACCCAGTACTTC. Translated, it gives CASSRGKVTSGGPETQYF.

The chain carries TRBV4-2 and TRBJ2-5; perhaps D is TRBD1 or TRBD2 (7 bases each). The germline gives CDR1 LGHNA, CDR2 YNFKEQ. V was trimmed by 2 bases and J by 1 base, leaving 11 bases between them. The CDR3 is made up of 15 amino acids. CDR3: CASSQQGGGQETQYF. The CDR3 DNA reads TGTGCCAGCAGCCAACAGGGGGGGGGCCAAGAGACCCAGTACTTC.

The chain couples TRBV5-1 to TRBJ2-5, with D tentatively TRBD1 (6 bases). With 1 base removed from V and 4 bases from J, the gap between germline ends came to 14 bases. This CDR3 contains 15 residues. From germline, CDR1 is SGHRS and CDR2 YFSETQ. Here the CDR3 reads CASSLRGTGLETQYF. The CDR3 DNA follows: TGCGCCAGCAGCTTGAGGGGGACGGGCCTAGAGACCCAGTACTTC.

Only one count was recorded for this clone. The chain combines TRBV27 with TRBJ2-1; D gene unclear. This CDR3 comprises 12 residues. CDR1 is MNHEY and CDR2 is SMNVEV in the germline V gene (reference sequence). V shed 3 bases and J shed 8 bases, with 8 bases lying between them. The CDR3 here is CASSFPSDEQFF. As DNA, the CDR3 is TGTGCCAGCAGTTTTCCGTCGGATGAGCAGTTCTTC.

This chain connects TRBV6-5 to TRBJ1-2; 9 bases align to TRBD1. The trim removed 5 bases at V and 7 bases at J, leaving 5 bases unmatched. Per germline, CDR1 MNHEY and CDR2 SVGAGI. The CDR3 loop spans 13 amino acids. The CDR3 region is CASSQDRGGGYTF. CDR3 DNA sequence: TGTGCCAGCAGTCAGGACAGGGGTGGTGGCTACACCTTC.

This chain connects TRBV4-1 to TRBJ1-1, with D unclear. The CDR3 length is 18 residues. Between the trimmed V and J ends, which lost 1 base and 4 bases, there was a span of 22 bases. Germline assignment: CDR1 MGHRA and CDR2 YSYEKL. The CDR3 region is CASSQVPGFFVSSTEAFF. The CDR3 DNA reads as TGCGCCAGCAGCCAAGTTCCGGGGTTCTTCGTCTCGAGCACTGAAGCTTTCTTT.

The rearrangement joins TRBV7-9 to TRBJ1-5; no clear D gene. The CDR3 sequence is 15 residues long. Trimming pared 0 bases from V and 0 bases from J, leaving 6 bases between. The germline CDR1 and CDR2 sequences are SEHNR and FQNEAQ (reference sequence). As DNA, the CDR3 is TGTGCCAGCAGCTTAGCAGGGCATAGCAATCAGCCCCAGCATTTT. This encodes CASSLAGHSNQPQHF.

This clone has only one observation. V usage is TRBV5-1 and J usage is TRBJ1-1; 7 positions match TRBD1. The trim removed 2 bases at V and 1 base at J, leaving 5 bases unmatched. Germline V gives CDR1 SGHRS, CDR2 YFSETQ. CDR3 size: 15 residues. Here the CDR3 DNA reads TGCGCCAGCAGCTTATCAGGGACAGCGAACACTGAAGCTTTCTTT. Its protein is CASSLSGTANTEAFF.

This chain uses TRBV9 with TRBJ1-5; no definite D call. This CDR3 has 14 residues. Germline loops: CDR1 SGDLS, CDR2 YYNGEE. Trimming took off 2 bases at V and 7 bases at J, with 13 bases between the two ends. The CDR3 loop is CASSVRAEEQPQHF. For the CDR3, the DNA is TGTGCCAGCAGCGTGCGGGCAGAGGAACAGCCCCAGCATTTT.